The rows below give T cell receptor beta chains drawn from one sample of a study of breast tumors, draining lymph nodes, adjacent tissues. TCRdb redid the calling of the multiplex PCR reads with MiXCR, one entry per CDR3 protein. The sample has roughly 11,000 distinct CDR3 sequences, approximately 55% seen once. The sequenced sample was breast tumor tissue. All receptors derive from a female donor with breast cancer. Some clones in this sample may be carry-over from other donors' samples. The CDR3 runs from the conserved cysteine through the conserved F or W. Each record gives: D gene, V gene, clone size, J gene, CDR3 DNA, CDR3 protein. A D gene is named only where the DNA matches it firmly. Some rows mark clone size as missing; the rest say once, few, many or name a class of expanded clone.

-	TRBV19	-	TRBJ1-2	TGTGCCAGTATGGGGAGCCTCCCCTATGGCTACACCTTC	CASMGSLPYGYTF
-	TRBV12-3/TRBV12-4	-	TRBJ1-5	TGTGCCAGCTCCGACAGGCCTAATCAGCCCCAGCATTTT	CASSDRPNQPQHF
TRBD1	TRBV6-6	-	TRBJ1-2	TGTGCCAGCAGTCAGGGGGGGGCGTATGGCTACACCTTC	CASSQGGAYGYTF
-	TRBV20-1	-	TRBJ1-4	TGCAGTGCTATAGACCTCGGAGGGAGAACAAATGAAAAACTGTTTTTT	CSAIDLGGRTNEKLFF
-	TRBV7-3	-	TRBJ2-7	TGTGCCAGCAGCTTAAAGGCAGCCTACGAGCAGTACTTC	CASSLKAAYEQYF
-	TRBV9	-	TRBJ2-7	TGTGCCAGCAGCGTAGGGGCTGGGCGGGCACACGCCTACGAGCAGTACTTC	CASSVGAGRAHAYEQYF
TRBD1	TRBV6-6	few	TRBJ2-7	TGTGCCAGCAGTGGGCAGGGGGCCGAGCAGTACTTC	CASSGQGAEQYF
-	TRBV5-4	once	TRBJ1-6	TGTGCCAGCAGACCTAGCTCCTATAATTCACCCCTCCACTTT	CASRPSSYNSPLHF
-	TRBV11-3	many	TRBJ1-1	TGTGCCAGCAGCTTAGACGGTTCGCCGAACACTGAAGCTTTCTTT	CASSLDGSPNTEAFF
TRBD1	TRBV7-8	-	TRBJ2-1	TGTGCCAGCAGCCAAATCACCGGGACAGCCTACAATGAGCAGTTCTTC	CASSQITGTAYNEQFF
-	TRBV19	few	TRBJ2-7	TGTGCCAGTGGCGTTTGGGGCAACGAGCAGTACTTC	CASGVWGNEQYF
-	TRBV6-5	-	TRBJ1-1	TGTGCCAACATCCGGACGGGCGGTCGGACTGAAGCTTTCTTT	CANIRTGGRTEAFF
-	TRBV5-1	-	TRBJ2-7	TGCGCCAGCAGCCCTGGGGTGAGAGACGAGCAGTACTTC	CASSPGVRDEQYF
TRBD1	TRBV18	-	TRBJ1-3	TGTGCCACCTTCAGGGGGTCTGGAAACACCATATATTTT	CATFRGSGNTIYF
TRBD2	TRBV2	few	TRBJ2-5	TGTGCCAGCAGTGAAGCCTGGACTAGCGGGGGGGCCCAGTACTTC	CASSEAWTSGGAQYF
-	TRBV5-1	-	TRBJ1-5	TGCGCCAGCAGCTTGGCAGGGACAAGGGGACAGCCCCAGCATTTT	CASSLAGTRGQPQHF
-	TRBV30	-	TRBJ2-7	TGTGCCGGCAGGGGGGAGAGCTCCTACGAGCAGTACTTC	CAGRGESSYEQYF
-	TRBV20-1	-	TRBJ2-2	TGCAGTGCTATGCGTAACCGGAACACCGGGGAGCTGTTTTTT	CSAMRNRNTGELFF
-	TRBV7-2	once	TRBJ2-5	TGTGCCAGCAGCTTTGGGTCATTGGAGACCCAGTACTTC	CASSFGSLETQYF
-	TRBV2	-	TRBJ2-1	TGTGCCAGCAGTCGTGGGCGCGGGGAGGCCCAGTTCTTC	CASSRGRGEAQFF
TRBD2	TRBV6-5	-	TRBJ2-5	TGTGCCAGCAGTCGCCTCAAACGGACTAGCGATGACGAGACCCAGTACTTC	CASSRLKRTSDDETQYF
-	TRBV9	-	TRBJ1-4	TGTGCCAGCAGCGGAGGCAGGCTAGATGATAAACTGTTTTTT	CASSGGRLDDKLFF
-	TRBV20-1	-	TRBJ1-2	TGCAGTGCCCCTAGGGACGGTGGCTATGGCTACACCTTC	CSAPRDGGYGYTF
-	TRBV7-9	-	TRBJ2-7	TGTGCCAGCAGCTTAGAGTTCTCAAAACACTACGAGCAGTACTTC	CASSLEFSKHYEQYF
TRBD2	TRBV4-2	once	TRBJ2-3	TGTGCCAGCAGCCGAAGACCAGCGGGGGGGTATACAGATACGCAGTATTTT	CASSRRPAGGYTDTQYF
-	TRBV2	-	TRBJ1-2	TGTGCCAGCAGTCCGGACAAAAGGAACTATGGCTACACCTTC	CASSPDKRNYGYTF
-	TRBV6-1	-	TRBJ2-7	TGTGCCAGTAGTCAAGTTGAGGGAAGCTACGAGCAGTACTTC	CASSQVEGSYEQYF
TRBD1	TRBV5-1	-	TRBJ1-5	TGCGCCAGCAGCTTGGCCCCCGGGACAGTTAATCAGCCCCAGCATTTT	CASSLAPGTVNQPQHF
-	TRBV20-1	-	TRBJ2-3	TGCAGTGCTAGAGATAGGGTTTTGGGCACAGATACGCAGTATTTT	CSARDRVLGTDTQYF
TRBD1	TRBV7-8	many	TRBJ1-5	TGTGCCACTGCGACAGGGCCTAGCAATCAGCCCCAGCATTTT	CATATGPSNQPQHF
TRBD1	TRBV6-1	-	TRBJ1-2	TGTGCCAGCAGTAGACAGGGAAGCTATGGCTACACCTTC	CASSRQGSYGYTF
-	TRBV19	-	TRBJ2-6	TGTGCCAGTACTCACACCCTCGGGGCCAACGTCCTGACTTTC	CASTHTLGANVLTF
-	TRBV18	many	TRBJ1-5	TGTGCCAGCTCATCGCGAAGGGATAGCAATCAGCCCCAGCATTTT	CASSSRRDSNQPQHF
TRBD1	TRBV6-6	-	TRBJ2-7	TGTGCCAGCAGTGGGCAGGGGGTCCGTGCCTACGAGCAGTACTTC	CASSGQGVRAYEQYF
-	TRBV6-6	once	TRBJ2-7	TGTGCCAGCGCTCAGGGTTCTGTTTACGAGCAGTACTTC	CASAQGSVYEQYF
TRBD2	TRBV7-2	medium-sized	TRBJ2-5	TGTGCCAGCACCCTAGTCCCGGGGGGGCCGGCTTCGACCCAGTACTTC	CASTLVPGGPASTQYF
-	TRBV20-1	-	TRBJ2-5	TGCAGTGCGACGCCAGGGAGGGAGACCCAGTACTTC	CSATPGRETQYF
TRBD1	TRBV6-5	-	TRBJ2-7	TGTGCCAGCAGTCCCGACAGGGTGGTGGGAGAGCAGTACTTC	CASSPDRVVGEQYF
-	TRBV7-9	once	TRBJ1-4	TGTGCCAGCAGCTTACTCTCCGGGGGAGATAATGAAAAACTGTTTTTT	CASSLLSGGDNEKLFF
-	TRBV20-1	-	TRBJ1-5	TGCAGTGTTATCAGTCCAGGGCGCAATCAGCCCCGGCATTTT	CSVISPGRNQPRHF
-	TRBV2	few	TRBJ1-5	TGTGCCAGCACCTGGAACGGAGGCAATCAGCCCCAGCATTTT	CASTWNGGNQPQHF
-	TRBV5-4	-	TRBJ2-5	TGTGCCAGCAGCTTGACCGGGGAGACCCAGTACTTC	CASSLTGETQYF
TRBD2	TRBV11-1	once	TRBJ2-5	TGTGCCAGCAGCTTAATAGCGGGAGGGGAGACCCAGTACTTC	CASSLIAGGETQYF
TRBD1	TRBV9	-	TRBJ2-7	TGTGCCAGCAGCTCGCGGGCAGGGGGCGGTGAGCAGTACTTC	CASSSRAGGGEQYF
-	TRBV19	medium-sized	TRBJ1-4	TGTGCCAGTAGTCACGACCGTGCAACTAATGAAAAACTGTTTTTT	CASSHDRATNEKLFF
TRBD2	TRBV7-8	many	TRBJ2-3	TGTGCCAGCATCCGAGCGGGAGATAGAACAGATACGCAGTATTTT	CASIRAGDRTDTQYF
-	TRBV2	-	TRBJ2-6	TGTGCCAGCAGTGGTGACGCTTTCTCTGGGGCCAACGTCCTGACTTTC	CASSGDAFSGANVLTF
-	TRBV2	-	TRBJ2-1	TGTGCCAGCCAGGGGACTGGGAGGGGCAATGAGCAGTTCTTC	CASQGTGRGNEQFF
-	TRBV11-2	-	TRBJ1-4	TGTGCCAGCAGCCCCATGGGGGGCTCGAATGAAAAACTGTTTTTT	CASSPMGGSNEKLFF
-	TRBV7-2	-	TRBJ2-7	TGTGCCAGCAGCTTATGGGCTAGCTCCGAGCAGTACTTC	CASSLWASSEQYF
TRBD1	TRBV5-4	-	TRBJ1-3	TGTGCCAGCAGTCAGGACAGGGAGGGAAACACCATATATTTT	CASSQDREGNTIYF
TRBD1	TRBV12-3/TRBV12-4	-	TRBJ1-5	TGTGCCAGCAGTGACGGACAGGGTGGGCAGCCCCAGCATTTT	CASSDGQGGQPQHF
-	TRBV5-1	many	TRBJ1-1	TGCGCCAGCAGCTCGCTAGGGGAAGAAGCTTTCTTT	CASSSLGEEAFF
TRBD2	TRBV5-4	few	TRBJ2-3	TGTGCCAGCAGCTTTTCTGGGACTAGCGCTTACACAGATACGCAGTATTTT	CASSFSGTSAYTDTQYF
TRBD2	TRBV25-1	few	TRBJ2-5	TGTGCCAGCAGTGAGCCGACTAGCGGGCAAGAGACCCAGTACTTC	CASSEPTSGQETQYF